This TCR beta chain was captured in a study of regulatory T cells in long-lasting Graves disease. This clonotype was counted at least ten times. Germline loops: CDR1 DFQATT, CDR2 SNEGSKA (reference sequence). The CDR3 loop spans 15 amino acids. Unmatched junction bases numbered 11, after V lost 0 bases and J lost 9 bases. Time point denoted: newly diagnosed GD, antithyroid drugs for less than 3 months. PBMC-derived RNA was used for the TCR library. Arm-PCR of CDR3 regions and iRepertoire HTBI primers were used to build TCR beta libraries. TCRdb independently ran MiXCR on the multiplex PCR reads; one entry per CDR3 protein. Here the sample spans around 500,000 distinct CDR3 sequences, around 12% being singletons. These data are also associated with another study on T cells in Graves' hyperthyroidism and ophthalmopathy. As that study records: The primer set for the first-round RT-PCR of the TCR CDR3 was HTBI.

The specimen comprised peripheral blood mononuclear cells (PBMCs), sampled at new diagnosis, from a patient treated with antithyroid drugs. This sequence joins TRBV20-1 and TRBJ2-5; 9 bases align to TRBD2. The receptor was derived from a woman in her twenties or thirties with Graves disease. CDR3 in DNA: TGCAGTGCTAGAGATCGGGCTAGCGGGGACGGGGCCCAGTACTTC. Translating it yields CSARDRASGDGAQYF.